These 2 T cell receptor beta chains were all obtained from the same sample, sequenced in a study of cytomegalovirus exposure and HLA in healthy donors. Researchers ran the PCR with 60 Vbeta and 13 Jbeta primers. The assay was immunoSEQ multiplex PCR, and TCRdb's table has in-frame clones only and misses some. The sample contains about 79,000 clones, roughly two thirds of which appear only once. Sequencing was done on a sample of PBMCs. Source of these receptors: a woman aged 45-59 years in good health and CMV-seropositive.

This sequence joins TRBV5-1 and TRBJ2-5; D gene unclear. CDR3 length equals 15 residues. Germline V CDR1 and CDR2: SGHRS, YFSETQ. The V end was cut by 0 bases, the J end by 4 bases, with 13 bases between. DNA of the CDR3: TGCGCCAGCAGCTTGGCCGATAGCTCAAGAGAGACCCAGTACTTC. As protein: CASSLADSSRETQYF.

The chain carries TRBV6-5 and TRBJ1-5; D is unresolved. V was cut by 6 bases and J by 6 bases, with 12 bases left in between. Germline V gene data show CDR1 as MNHEY and CDR2 as SVGAGI. CDR3 length: 13 residues. CDR3 in DNA: TGTGCCAGCAGAGCCGGGATTGCTCAGCCCCAGCATTTT. Its translation: CASRAGIAQPQHF.